This T cell receptor beta chain was sequenced for a study of beta chain features in type 1 diabetes. Study-level findings and limits: Type 1 diabetes patients had TCRB CDR3s that were shorter (moderately but significantly so) in all four CD4+ subsets.

Of the isolated RNA, all was reverse transcribed, and so the sequenced material was expressed TCRB transcripts. Sequencing used immunoSEQ multiplex PCR; TCRdb keeps in-frame clones, though not all of them. The sample holds 310,000 or so clones, approximately 16% seen once. V trimming: 0 bases; J trimming: 4 bases; junction bases outside the gene matches: 8. This CDR3 spans 16 amino acids. CDR1 and CDR2 from the germline V gene are SGHTA and FQGNSA. With respect to this clone: Its cognate antigen is unknown.

The chain employs TRBV7-2 and TRBJ1-1; 7 nucleotides line up with TRBD1. Source material: naive CD4+ T cells from blood. This receptor was identified in a man aged 18 to 35 with type 1 diabetes. This chain's CDR3 is CASSLAQTGTGTEAFF. DNA for the CDR3: TGTGCCAGCAGCTTAGCGCAGACAGGGACGGGCACTGAAGCTTTCTTT. The full variable domain, in which reference TRBV7-2 and TRBJ1-1 provide the parts outside the CDR3, is GAGVSQSPSNKVTEKGKDVELRCDPISGHTALYWYRQSLGQGLEFLIYFQGNSAPDKSGLPSDRFSAERTGGSVSTLTIQRTQQEDSAVYLCASSLAQTGTGTEAFFGQGTRLTVV.